Each of the 2 T cell receptor beta chains below was sequenced from the same sample in a study of Graves' ophthalmopathy and Graves' hyperthyroidism (dated by TCRdb to 2017 to 2018). TCRdb shows the sequencer as Illumina HiSeq 2000. TCR beta CDR3 regions were amplified from RNA transcripts for repertoire sequencing. A first-round RT-PCR used HTBI primers with the Qiagen OneStep RT-PCR kit, followed by a second-round multiplex PCR, size selection and purification. TCRdb redid the processing of the public reads, applying fastp at Q25 and MiXCR, and retained in-frame beta chains. Every distinct CDR3 protein forms one entry, paired with its most common genes and DNA. The sample table lists roughly 400,000 distinct CDR3 sequences, approximately 15% of them with a count of one. The leading ten clones occupy roughly 7% of the sample. Sequencing was done on a sample of peripheral blood. The receptor set was obtained from a woman aged 18-30 years with stable Graves' hyperthyroidism. Donor details come from another sample of the same person, matched by shared clones.

This clonotype was detected ten times or more. The gene calls are TRBV6-1 and TRBJ1-1; D unresolved. The length of the CDR3 is 15 residues. From germline, CDR1 is MNHNS and CDR2 SASEGT. The V end was cut by 6 bases, the J end by 5 bases, with 19 bases between. CDR3 sequence: CASSLDGPPVTEAFF. Written as DNA, the CDR3 is TGTGCCAGCAGCCTCGACGGACCCCCGGTTACTGAAGCTTTCTTT.

This clonotype showed up many times. The chain combines TRBV12-3 or TRBV12-4 with TRBJ1-5; D is ambiguous. V lost 7 bases and J 2 bases, leaving 6 bases between the germline ends. The CDR3 length is 12 residues. In DNA form, the CDR3 reads TGTGCCAGCACCCGTGGCAATCAGCCCCAGCATTTT. This gives the protein CASTRGNQPQHF.